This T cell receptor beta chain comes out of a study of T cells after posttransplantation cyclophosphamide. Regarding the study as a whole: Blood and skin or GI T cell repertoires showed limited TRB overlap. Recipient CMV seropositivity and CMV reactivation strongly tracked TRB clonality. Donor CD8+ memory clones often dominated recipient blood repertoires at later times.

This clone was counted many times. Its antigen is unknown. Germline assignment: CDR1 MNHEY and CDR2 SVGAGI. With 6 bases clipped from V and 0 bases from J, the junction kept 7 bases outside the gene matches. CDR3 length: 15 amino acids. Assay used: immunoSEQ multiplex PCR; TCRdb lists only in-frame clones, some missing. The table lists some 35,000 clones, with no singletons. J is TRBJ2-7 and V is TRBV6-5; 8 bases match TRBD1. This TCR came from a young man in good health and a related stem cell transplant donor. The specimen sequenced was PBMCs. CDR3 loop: CASRSTGANSYEQYF. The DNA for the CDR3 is TGTGCCAGCAGATCGACAGGGGCAAACTCCTACGAGCAGTACTTC.